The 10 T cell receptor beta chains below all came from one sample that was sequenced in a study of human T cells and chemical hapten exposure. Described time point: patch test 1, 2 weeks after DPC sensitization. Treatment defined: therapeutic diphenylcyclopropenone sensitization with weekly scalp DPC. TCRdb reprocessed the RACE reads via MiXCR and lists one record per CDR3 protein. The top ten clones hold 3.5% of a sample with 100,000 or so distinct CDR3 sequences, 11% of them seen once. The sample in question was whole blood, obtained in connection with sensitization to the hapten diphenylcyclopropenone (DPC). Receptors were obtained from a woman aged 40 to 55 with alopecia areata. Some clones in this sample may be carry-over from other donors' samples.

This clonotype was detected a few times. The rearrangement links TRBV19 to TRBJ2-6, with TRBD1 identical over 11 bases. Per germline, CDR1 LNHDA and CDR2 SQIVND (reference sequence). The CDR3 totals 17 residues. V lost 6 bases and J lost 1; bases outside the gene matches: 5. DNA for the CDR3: TGTGCCAGTAGCTGGACAGGGGGCGCATCTGGGGCCAACGTCCTGACTTTC. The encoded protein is CASSWTGGASGANVLTF.

This CDR3 reads CASSAAGVSSNEQFF. The DNA for the CDR3 is TGTGCCAGCAGCGCAGCAGGGGTTTCCTCAAATGAGCAGTTCTTC. The V call is TRBV11-3, the J call TRBJ2-1, with D possibly being TRBD1 (6 bases). The V end was cut by 5 bases, the J end by 7 bases, with 18 bases between. This CDR3 has 15 residues. The germline V gene encodes CDR1 SGHNT and CDR2 YENEEA. The variable domain in full, with the rest retrieved from reference TRBV11-3 and TRBJ2-1, is EAGVVQSPRYKIIEKKQPVAFWCNPISGHNTLYWYLQNLGQGPELLIRYENEEAVDDSQLPKDRFSAERLKGVDSTLKIQPAELGDSAVYLCASSAAGVSSNEQFFGPGTRLTVL.

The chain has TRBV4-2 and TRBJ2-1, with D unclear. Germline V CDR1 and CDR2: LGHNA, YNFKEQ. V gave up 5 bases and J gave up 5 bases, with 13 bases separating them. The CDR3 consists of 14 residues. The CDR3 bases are TGTGCCAGCAGCAAACCCGGGCGAGACAATGAGCAGTTCTTC. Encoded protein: CASSKPGRDNEQFF.

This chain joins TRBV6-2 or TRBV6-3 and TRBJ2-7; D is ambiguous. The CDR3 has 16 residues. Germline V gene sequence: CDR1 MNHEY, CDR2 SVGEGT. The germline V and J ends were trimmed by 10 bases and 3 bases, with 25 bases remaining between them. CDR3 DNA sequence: TGTGCCACCTTGTCTGAATTGAGCGTAGTCGACTACGAGCAGTACTTC. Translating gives CATLSELSVVDYEQYF.

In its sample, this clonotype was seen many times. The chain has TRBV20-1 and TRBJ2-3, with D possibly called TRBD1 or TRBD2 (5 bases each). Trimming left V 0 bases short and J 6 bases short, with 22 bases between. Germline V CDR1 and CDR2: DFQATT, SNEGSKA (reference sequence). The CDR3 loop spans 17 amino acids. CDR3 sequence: CSARDSRGPQFVDTQYF. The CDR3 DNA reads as TGCAGTGCTAGAGATAGTAGGGGACCACAGTTTGTCGATACGCAGTATTTT.

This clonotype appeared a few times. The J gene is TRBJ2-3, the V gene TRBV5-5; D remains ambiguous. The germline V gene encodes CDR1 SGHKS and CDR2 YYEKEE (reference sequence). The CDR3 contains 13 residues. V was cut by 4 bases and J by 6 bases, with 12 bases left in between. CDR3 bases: TGTGCCAGCAGCCCCCAACATGGGGATACGCAGTATTTT. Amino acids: CASSPQHGDTQYF.

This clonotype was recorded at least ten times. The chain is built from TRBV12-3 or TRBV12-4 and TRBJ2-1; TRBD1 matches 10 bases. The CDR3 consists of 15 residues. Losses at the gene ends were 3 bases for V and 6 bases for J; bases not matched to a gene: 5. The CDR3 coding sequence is TGTGCCAGCAGTTTTGGACAGGGGGTCGCCAATGAGCAGTTCTTC. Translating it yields CASSFGQGVANEQFF.

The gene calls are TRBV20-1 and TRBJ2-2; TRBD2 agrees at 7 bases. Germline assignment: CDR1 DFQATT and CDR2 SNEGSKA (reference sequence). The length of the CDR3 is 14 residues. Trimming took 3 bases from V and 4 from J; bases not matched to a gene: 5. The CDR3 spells CSARPGLPTGELFF. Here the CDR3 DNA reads TGCAGTGCTAGGCCGGGACTACCCACCGGGGAGCTGTTTTTT.

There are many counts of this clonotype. The CDR3 sequence: CASSFSRTSHEQFF. DNA of the CDR3: TGTGCCAGCAGCTTTTCCCGGACTAGCCATGAGCAGTTCTTC. This chain uses TRBV7-2 with TRBJ2-1; 8 bases align to TRBD2. V trimming: 3 bases; J trimming: 8 bases; junction bases outside the gene matches: 6. There are 14 residues in the CDR3. The germline CDR1 and CDR2 sequences are SGHTA and FQGNSA.

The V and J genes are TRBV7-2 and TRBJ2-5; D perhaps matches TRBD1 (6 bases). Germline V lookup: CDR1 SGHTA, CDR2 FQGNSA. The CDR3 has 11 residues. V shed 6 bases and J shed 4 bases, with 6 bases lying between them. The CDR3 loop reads CASRGGETQYF. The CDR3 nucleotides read TGTGCCAGCAGAGGGGGAGAGACCCAGTACTTC.